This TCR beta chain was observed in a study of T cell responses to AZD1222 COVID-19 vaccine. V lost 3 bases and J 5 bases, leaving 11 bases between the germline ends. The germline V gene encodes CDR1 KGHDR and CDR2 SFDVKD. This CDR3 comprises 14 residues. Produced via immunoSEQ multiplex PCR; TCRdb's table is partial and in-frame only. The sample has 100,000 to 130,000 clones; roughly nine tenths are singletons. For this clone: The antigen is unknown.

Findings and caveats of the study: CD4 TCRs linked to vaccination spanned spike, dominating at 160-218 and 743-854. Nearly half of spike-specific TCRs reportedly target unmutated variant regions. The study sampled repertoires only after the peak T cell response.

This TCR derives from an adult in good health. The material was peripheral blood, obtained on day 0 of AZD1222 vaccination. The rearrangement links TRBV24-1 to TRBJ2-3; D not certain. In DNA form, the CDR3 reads TGTGCCACCAGTGATCCACCAACTGGAGATACGCAGTATTTT. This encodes CATSDPPTGDTQYF.